These T cell receptor beta chains were read from a single sample in a study of beta chain features in type 1 diabetes. Assay used: immunoSEQ multiplex PCR; TCRdb lists only in-frame clones, some missing. There are 390,000 or so clones in the sample; 11% to 15% occur only once, and roughly 0.035% lies in the top ten. Sequencing was carried out using naive CD4+ T cells from blood. These receptors all come from a man under 40 in good health. The conserved cysteine and the conserved F or W are not part of the CDR3 here. Where a row states a size, it is once, few, many or the class of an expanded clone; other rows omit it.

CDR3 protein | clone size | J gene | V gene
ASSYSGTGTYEQY | few | TRBJ2-7 | TRBV6-5
ASSPRGAETQY | few | TRBJ2-5 | TRBV5-4
SVGRVGQETQY | - | TRBJ2-5 | TRBV29-1
ASSHTGAHYGYT | - | TRBJ1-2 | TRBV4-3
ASSLTGTKETQY | few | TRBJ2-5 | TRBV7-3
ASSLSLRKRLAGVAQY | few | TRBJ2-3 | TRBV7-2
AISEGSRGIGDEAF | - | TRBJ1-1 | TRBV10-3
ASSPSNEQF | - | TRBJ2-1 | TRBV5-4
ASSSITSGPYEQY | - | TRBJ2-7 | TRBV11-2
ASRETSWQY | - | TRBJ2-7 | TRBV7-2
ASTDRRQNIQY | few | TRBJ2-4 | TRBV7-2
ASSFIGVETQY | - | TRBJ2-5 | TRBV28
AGSGRAGDTQY | few | TRBJ2-3 | TRBV30
ASSRDVAGGTQY | - | TRBJ2-5 | TRBV5-6
ASSLVSGGTETQY | - | TRBJ2-5 | TRBV7-2
ASSVTSGGNNEQF | few | TRBJ2-1 | TRBV9
ASSLMAGRNYGYT | - | TRBJ1-2 | TRBV7-2
ASSVTSRGMWNEQF | few | TRBJ2-1 | TRBV9
ASSEPGRG | few | TRBJ1-6 | TRBV2
ASSTRQGKLH | few | TRBJ1-6 | TRBV14
ASTTGTNTGELF | few | TRBJ2-2 | TRBV6-1
ASSIFLGGEQF | - | TRBJ2-1 | TRBV19
ATARGQGRSYEQY | - | TRBJ2-7 | TRBV10-3
SALDRGPGHYEQF | - | TRBJ2-1 | TRBV29-1
SVYFDREETQY | few | TRBJ2-5 | TRBV29-1
ASSIRADGGSPLH | - | TRBJ1-6 | TRBV19
AWSVRLRSGNTIY | - | TRBJ1-3 | TRBV30
ASRLTGGSNYGYT | few | TRBJ1-2 | TRBV5-6
AISEGQWETQY | - | TRBJ2-5 | TRBV10-3
ASSVIATILGYYGYT | few | TRBJ1-2 | TRBV7-9
ASSPSSGRETEQF | few | TRBJ2-1 | TRBV11-3
SASRGLGYT | - | TRBJ1-2 | TRBV20-1
ASSFKVNTEAF | - | TRBJ1-1 | TRBV7-2
ASGDISTDTQY | - | TRBJ2-3 | TRBV5-4
ASSLVPAGGWSETQY | - | TRBJ2-5 | TRBV11-2
ASSFGGSTGELF | - | TRBJ2-2 | TRBV7-2
SVTRGGRVNTGELF | few | TRBJ2-2 | TRBV29-1
ASSDGPGAGTVYGYT | - | TRBJ1-2 | TRBV5-4
ASRDSRGTLREQY | - | TRBJ2-7 | TRBV7-2
ASSMGHGNEQF | - | TRBJ2-1 | TRBV19
ASSLGTLGTYGYT | - | TRBJ1-2 | TRBV7-2
ASRPPNNYGYT | - | TRBJ1-2 | TRBV6-5
ASSLDGRPQNTEAF | - | TRBJ1-1 | TRBV9